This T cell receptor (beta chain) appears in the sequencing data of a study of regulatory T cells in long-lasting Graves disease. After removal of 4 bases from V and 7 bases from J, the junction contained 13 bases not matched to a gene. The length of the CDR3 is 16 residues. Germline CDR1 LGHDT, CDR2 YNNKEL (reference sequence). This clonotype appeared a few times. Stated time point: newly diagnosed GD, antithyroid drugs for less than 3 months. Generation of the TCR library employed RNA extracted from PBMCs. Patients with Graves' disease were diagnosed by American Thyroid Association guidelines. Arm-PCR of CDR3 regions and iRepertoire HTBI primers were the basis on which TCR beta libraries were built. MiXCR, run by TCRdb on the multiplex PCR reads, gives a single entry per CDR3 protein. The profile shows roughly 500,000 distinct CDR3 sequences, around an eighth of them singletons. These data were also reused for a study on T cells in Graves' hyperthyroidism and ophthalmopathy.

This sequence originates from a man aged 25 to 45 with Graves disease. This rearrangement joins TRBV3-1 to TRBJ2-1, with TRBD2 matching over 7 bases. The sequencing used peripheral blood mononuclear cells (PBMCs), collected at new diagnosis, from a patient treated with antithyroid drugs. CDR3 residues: CASSLTGGSGSNEQFF. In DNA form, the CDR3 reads TGTGCCAGCAGCCTAACGGGCGGGAGTGGCTCAAATGAGCAGTTCTTC.